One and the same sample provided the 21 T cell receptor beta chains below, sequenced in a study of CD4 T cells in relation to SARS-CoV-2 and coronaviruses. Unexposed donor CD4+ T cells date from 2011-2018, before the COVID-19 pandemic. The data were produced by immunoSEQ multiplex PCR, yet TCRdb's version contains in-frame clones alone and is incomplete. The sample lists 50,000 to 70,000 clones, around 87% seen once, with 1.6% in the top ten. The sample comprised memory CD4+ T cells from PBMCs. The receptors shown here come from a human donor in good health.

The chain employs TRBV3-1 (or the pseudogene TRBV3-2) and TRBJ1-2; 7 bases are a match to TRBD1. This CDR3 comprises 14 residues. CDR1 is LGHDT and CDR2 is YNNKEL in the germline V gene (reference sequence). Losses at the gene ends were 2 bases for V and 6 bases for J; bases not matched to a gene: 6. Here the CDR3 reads CASSQPRQGHGYTF. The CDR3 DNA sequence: TGTGCCAGCAGCCAACCTAGACAGGGTCATGGCTACACCTTC.

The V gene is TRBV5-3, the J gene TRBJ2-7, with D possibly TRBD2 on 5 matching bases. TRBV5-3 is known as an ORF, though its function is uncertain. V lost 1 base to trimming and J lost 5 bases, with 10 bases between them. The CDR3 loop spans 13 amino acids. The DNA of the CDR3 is TGTGCCAGAAGCTTGTACTCCGGGAACGAGCAGTACTTC. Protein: CARSLYSGNEQYF.

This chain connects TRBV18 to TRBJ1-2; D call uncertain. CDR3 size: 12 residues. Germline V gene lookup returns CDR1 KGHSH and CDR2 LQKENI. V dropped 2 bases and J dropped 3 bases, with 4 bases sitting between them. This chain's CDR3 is CASSPGDYGYTF. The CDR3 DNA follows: TGTGCCAGCTCACCAGGGGACTATGGCTACACCTTC.

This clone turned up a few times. Here the CDR3 reads CASSQYLEAFF. The CDR3 DNA reads as TGTGCCAGCAGCCAATACCTTGAAGCTTTCTTT. V gene TRBV11-2 combines with J gene TRBJ1-1, with D hard to call. Germline CDR1 and CDR2: SGHAT and FQNNGV. The CDR3 runs 11 residues. The V and J ends lost 5 bases and 7 bases respectively, with 8 bases between them.

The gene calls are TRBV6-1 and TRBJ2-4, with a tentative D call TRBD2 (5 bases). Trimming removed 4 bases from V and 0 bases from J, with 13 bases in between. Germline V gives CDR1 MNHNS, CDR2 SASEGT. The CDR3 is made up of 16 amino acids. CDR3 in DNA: TGTGCCAGCAGTGCGGGGTTCAGTAGAGCCAAAAACATTCAGTACTTC. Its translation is CASSAGFSRAKNIQYF.

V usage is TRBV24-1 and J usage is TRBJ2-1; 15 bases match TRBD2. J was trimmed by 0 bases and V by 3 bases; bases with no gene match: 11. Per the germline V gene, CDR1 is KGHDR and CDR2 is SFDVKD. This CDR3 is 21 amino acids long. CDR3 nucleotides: TGTGCCACCAGTGATCCCGGGACTAGCGGGAGGCTCTTCAGCTCCTACAATGAGCAGTTCTTC. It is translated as CATSDPGTSGRLFSSYNEQFF.

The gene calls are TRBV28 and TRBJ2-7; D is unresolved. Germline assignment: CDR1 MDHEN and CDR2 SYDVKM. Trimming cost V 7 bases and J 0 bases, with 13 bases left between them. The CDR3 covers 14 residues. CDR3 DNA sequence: TGTGCCAGCATAGGGATGTGGGGCTCCTACGAGCAGTACTTC. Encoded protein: CASIGMWGSYEQYF. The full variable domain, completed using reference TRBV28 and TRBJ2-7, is DVKVTQSSRYLVKRTGEKVFLECVQDMDHENMFWYRQDPGLGLRLIYFSYDVKMKEKGDIPEGYSVSREKKERFSLILESASTNQTSMYLCASIGMWGSYEQYFGPGTRLTVT.

Here the CDR3 reads CASSPGTGFSGANVLTF. The CDR3 DNA follows: TGTGCCAGCAGCCCCGGGACAGGGTTCTCTGGGGCCAACGTCCTGACTTTC. The J gene is TRBJ2-6, the V gene TRBV5-6; 9 bases are shared with TRBD1. Per the germline V gene, CDR1 is SGHDT and CDR2 is YYEEEE. The ends lost 4 bases at V and 0 bases at J; junction bases unmatched: 5. This CDR3 contains 17 residues.

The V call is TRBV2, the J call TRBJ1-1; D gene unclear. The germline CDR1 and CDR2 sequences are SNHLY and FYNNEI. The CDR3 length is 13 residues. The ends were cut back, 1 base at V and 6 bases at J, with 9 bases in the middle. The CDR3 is CASSEEQKAEAFF. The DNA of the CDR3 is TGTGCCAGCAGTGAAGAGCAGAAAGCTGAAGCTTTCTTT.

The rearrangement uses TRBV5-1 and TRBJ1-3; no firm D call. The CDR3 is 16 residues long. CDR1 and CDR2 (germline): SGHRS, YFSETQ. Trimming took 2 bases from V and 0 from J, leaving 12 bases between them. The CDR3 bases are TGCGCCAGCAGCTTTTTTGCGGAGTTCTCTGGAAACACCATATATTTT. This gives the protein CASSFFAEFSGNTIYF.

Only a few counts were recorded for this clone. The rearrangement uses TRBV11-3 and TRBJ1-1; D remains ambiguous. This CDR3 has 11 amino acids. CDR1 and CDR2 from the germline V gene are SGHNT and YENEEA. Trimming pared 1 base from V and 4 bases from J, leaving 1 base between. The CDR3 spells CASSLGTEAFF. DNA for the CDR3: TGTGCCAGCAGCTTAGGCACTGAAGCTTTCTTT.

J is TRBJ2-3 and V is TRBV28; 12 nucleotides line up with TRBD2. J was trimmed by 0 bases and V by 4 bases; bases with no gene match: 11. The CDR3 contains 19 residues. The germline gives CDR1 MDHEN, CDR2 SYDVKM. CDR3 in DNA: TGTGCCAGCAGTTCAACGACTAGCGGGAGAAGCCTTAGCACAGATACGCAGTATTTT. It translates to CASSSTTSGRSLSTDTQYF.

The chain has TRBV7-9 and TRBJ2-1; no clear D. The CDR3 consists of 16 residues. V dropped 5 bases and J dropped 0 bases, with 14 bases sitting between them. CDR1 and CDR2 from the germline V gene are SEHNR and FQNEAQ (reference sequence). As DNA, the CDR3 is TGTGCCAGCAGCGCTGTCGGGCCTAGCTCCTACAATGAGCAGTTCTTC. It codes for CASSAVGPSSYNEQFF. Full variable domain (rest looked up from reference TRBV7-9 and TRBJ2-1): DTGVSQNPRHKITKRGQNVTFRCDPISEHNRLYWYRQTLGQGPEFLTYFQNEAQLEKSRLLSDRFSAERPKGSFSTLEIQRTEQGDSAMYLCASSAVGPSSYNEQFFGPGTRLTVL.

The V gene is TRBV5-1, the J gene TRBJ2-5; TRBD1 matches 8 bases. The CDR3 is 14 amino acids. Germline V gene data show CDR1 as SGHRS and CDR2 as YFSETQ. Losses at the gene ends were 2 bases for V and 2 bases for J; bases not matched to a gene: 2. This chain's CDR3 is CASSFGQGQETQYF. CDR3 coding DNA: TGCGCCAGCAGCTTCGGACAGGGACAAGAGACCCAGTACTTC.

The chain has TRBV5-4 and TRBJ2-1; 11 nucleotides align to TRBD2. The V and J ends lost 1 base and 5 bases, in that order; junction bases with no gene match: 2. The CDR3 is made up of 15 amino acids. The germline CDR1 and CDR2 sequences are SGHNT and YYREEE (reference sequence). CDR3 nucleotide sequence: TGTGCCAGCAGCTTGATACTAGCGGGAGACAATGAGCAGTTCTTC. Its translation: CASSLILAGDNEQFF.

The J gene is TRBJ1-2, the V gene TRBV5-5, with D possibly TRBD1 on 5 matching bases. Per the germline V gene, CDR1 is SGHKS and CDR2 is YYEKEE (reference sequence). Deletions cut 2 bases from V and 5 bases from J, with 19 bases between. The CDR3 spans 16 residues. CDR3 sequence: CASSFDSRADGYGYTF. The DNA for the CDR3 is TGTGCCAGCAGCTTCGACAGCAGAGCAGACGGGTATGGCTACACCTTC. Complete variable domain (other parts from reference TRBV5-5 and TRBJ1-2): DAGVTQSPTHLIKTRGQQVTLRCSPISGHKSVSWYQQVLGQGPQFIFQYYEKEERGRGNFPDRFSARQFPNYSSELNVNALLLGDSALYLCASSFDSRADGYGYTFGSGTRLTVV.

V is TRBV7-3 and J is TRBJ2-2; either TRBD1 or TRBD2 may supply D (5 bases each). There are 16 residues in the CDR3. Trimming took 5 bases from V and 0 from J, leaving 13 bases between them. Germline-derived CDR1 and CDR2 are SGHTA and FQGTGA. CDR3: CASSLYGTSNTGELFF. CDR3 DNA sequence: TGTGCCAGCAGCCTGTACGGGACGTCGAACACCGGGGAGCTGTTTTTT. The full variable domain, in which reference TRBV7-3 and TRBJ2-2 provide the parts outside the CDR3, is GAGVSQTPSNKVTEKGKYVELRCDPISGHTALYWYRQSLGQGPEFLIYFQGTGAADDSGLPNDRFFAVRPEGSVSTLKIQRTERGDSAVYLCASSLYGTSNTGELFFGEGSRLTVL.

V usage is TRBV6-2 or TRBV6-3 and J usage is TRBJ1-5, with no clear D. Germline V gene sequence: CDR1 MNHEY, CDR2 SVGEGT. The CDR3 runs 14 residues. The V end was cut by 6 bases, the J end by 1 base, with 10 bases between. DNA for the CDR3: TGTGCCAGCAGCCTCGGAGGAAGCAATCAGCCCCAGCATTTT. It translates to CASSLGGSNQPQHF.

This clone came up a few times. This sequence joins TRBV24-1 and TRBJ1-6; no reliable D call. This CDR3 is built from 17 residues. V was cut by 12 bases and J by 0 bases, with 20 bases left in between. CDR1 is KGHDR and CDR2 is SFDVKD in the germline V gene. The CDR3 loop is CALSSNELSSYNSPLHF. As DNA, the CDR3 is TGTGCCCTCAGTAGTAACGAGCTGAGCTCCTATAATTCACCCCTCCACTTT.

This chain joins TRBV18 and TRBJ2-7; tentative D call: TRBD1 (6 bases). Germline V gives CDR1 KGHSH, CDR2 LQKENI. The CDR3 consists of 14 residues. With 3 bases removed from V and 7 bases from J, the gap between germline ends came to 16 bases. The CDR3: CASSPSRGGREQYF. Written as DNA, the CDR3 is TGTGCCAGCTCACCCAGTAGAGGGGGAAGGGAGCAGTACTTC.

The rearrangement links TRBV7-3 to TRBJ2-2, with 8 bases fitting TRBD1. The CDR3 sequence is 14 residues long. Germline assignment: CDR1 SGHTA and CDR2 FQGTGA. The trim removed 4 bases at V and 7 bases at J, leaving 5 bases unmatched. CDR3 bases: TGTGCCAGCAGCTCCCAGGGGGCGGGCGGGGAGCTGTTTTTT. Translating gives CASSSQGAGGELFF.